This T cell receptor (beta chain) derives from a study of T cells in Graves' hyperthyroidism and ophthalmopathy. Notes on this clonotype: As yet, its antigen is unknown.

Whole-study results and caveats: Stable hyperthyroidism was separated from ophthalmopathy by a model based on 13 V-J features.

TCR beta CDR3 regions were amplified from RNA. HTBI primers were used for first-round RT-PCR of the TCR CDR3. TCRdb reprocessed the multiplex PCR reads with MiXCR, giving one entry per CDR3 protein. The sample includes about 510,000 distinct CDR3 sequences, 13% to 15% of them seen just once. Diagnoses used clinical symptoms, serum thyroxine and TRAb, thyroid ultrasound and orbital computed tomography. The ends were cut back, 6 bases at V and 7 bases at J, with 12 bases in the middle. Germline V gene data show CDR1 as LNHDA and CDR2 as SQIVND (reference sequence). This CDR3 region has 12 residues. This receptor was obtained from a woman aged 40 to 50 with Graves' hyperthyroidism. The chain uses TRBV19 and TRBJ1-2; D is possibly TRBD1 (5 bases). The sequenced sample was blood. CDR3 loop: CASRNPGSGYTF. The CDR3 coding sequence is TGTGCCAGTAGGAACCCAGGGTCTGGCTACACCTTC.